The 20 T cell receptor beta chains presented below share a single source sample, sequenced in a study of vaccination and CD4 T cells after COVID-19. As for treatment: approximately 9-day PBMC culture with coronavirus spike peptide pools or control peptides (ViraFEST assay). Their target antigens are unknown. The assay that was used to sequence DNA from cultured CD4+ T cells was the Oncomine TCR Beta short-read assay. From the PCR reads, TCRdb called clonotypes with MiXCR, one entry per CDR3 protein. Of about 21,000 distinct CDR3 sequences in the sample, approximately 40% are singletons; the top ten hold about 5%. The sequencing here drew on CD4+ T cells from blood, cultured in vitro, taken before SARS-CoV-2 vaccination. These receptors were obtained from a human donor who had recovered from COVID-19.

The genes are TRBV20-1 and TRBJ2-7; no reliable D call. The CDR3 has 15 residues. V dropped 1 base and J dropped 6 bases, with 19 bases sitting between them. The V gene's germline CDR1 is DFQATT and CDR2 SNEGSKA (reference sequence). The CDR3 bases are TGCAGTGCTAGAGCCTCACAGTCCGTCCTAGGCGAGCAGTACTTC. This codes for CSARASQSVLGEQYF.

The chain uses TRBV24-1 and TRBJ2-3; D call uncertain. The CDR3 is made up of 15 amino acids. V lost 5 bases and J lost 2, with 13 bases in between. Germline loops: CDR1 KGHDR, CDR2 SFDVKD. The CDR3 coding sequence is TGTGCCACCAGTGGAGGTTCGGGCCCCACAGATACGCAGTATTTT. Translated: CATSGGSGPTDTQYF.

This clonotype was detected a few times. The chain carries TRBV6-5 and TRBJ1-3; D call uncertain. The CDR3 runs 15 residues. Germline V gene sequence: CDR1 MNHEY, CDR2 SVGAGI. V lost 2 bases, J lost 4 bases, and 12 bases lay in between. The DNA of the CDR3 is TGTGCCAGCAGTTACACGGGAGATTCGGGAAACACCATATATTTT. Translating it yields CASSYTGDSGNTIYF.

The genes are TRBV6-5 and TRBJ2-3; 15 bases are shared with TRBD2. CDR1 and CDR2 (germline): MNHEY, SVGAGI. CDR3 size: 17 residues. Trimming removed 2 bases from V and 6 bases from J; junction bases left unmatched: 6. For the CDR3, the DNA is TGTGCCAGCAGTTACCGGACTAGCGGGAGGGGGGGGGATACGCAGTATTTT. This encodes CASSYRTSGRGGDTQYF.

CDR3 in amino acids: CASSFESVNTEAFF. The CDR3 nucleotides are TGTGCCAGCAGCTTCGAGAGTGTGAACACTGAAGCTTTCTTT. The V gene is TRBV7-2, the J gene TRBJ1-1; D unresolved. This CDR3 is built from 14 residues. Germline loops: CDR1 SGHTA, CDR2 FQGNSA. V dropped 3 bases and J dropped 0 bases, with 8 bases sitting between them.

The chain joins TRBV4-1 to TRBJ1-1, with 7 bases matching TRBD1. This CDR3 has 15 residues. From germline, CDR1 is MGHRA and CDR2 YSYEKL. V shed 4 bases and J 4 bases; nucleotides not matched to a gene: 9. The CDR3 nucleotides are TGCGCCAGCAGCCCAGATAGGGGGCGATCCACTGAAGCTTTCTTT. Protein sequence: CASSPDRGRSTEAFF.

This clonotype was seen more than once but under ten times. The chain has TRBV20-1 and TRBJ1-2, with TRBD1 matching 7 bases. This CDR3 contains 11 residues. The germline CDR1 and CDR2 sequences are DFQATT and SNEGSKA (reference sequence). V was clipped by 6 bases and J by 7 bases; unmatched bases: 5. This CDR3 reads CSAGGQSGYTF. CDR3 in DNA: TGCAGTGCAGGGGGACAGAGTGGCTACACCTTC.

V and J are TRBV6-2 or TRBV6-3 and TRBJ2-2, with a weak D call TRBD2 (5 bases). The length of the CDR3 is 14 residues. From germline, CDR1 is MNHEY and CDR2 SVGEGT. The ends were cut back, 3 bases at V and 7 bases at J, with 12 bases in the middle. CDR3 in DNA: TGTGCCAGCAGTTATTCCTACGGACTCGGGGAGCTGTTTTTT. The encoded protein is CASSYSYGLGELFF.

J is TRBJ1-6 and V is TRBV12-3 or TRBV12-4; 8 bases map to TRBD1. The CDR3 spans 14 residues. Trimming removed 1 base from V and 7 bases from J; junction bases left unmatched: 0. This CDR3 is CASSLGTGNSPLHF. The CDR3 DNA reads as TGTGCCAGCAGTTTAGGGACAGGGAATTCACCCCTCCACTTT.

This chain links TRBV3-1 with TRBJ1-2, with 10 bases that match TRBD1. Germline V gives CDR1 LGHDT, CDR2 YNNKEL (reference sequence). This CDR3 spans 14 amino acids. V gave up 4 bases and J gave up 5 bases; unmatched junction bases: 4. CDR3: CASSPLDRGYGYTF. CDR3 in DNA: TGTGCCAGCAGCCCCCTGGACAGGGGGTATGGCTACACCTTC.

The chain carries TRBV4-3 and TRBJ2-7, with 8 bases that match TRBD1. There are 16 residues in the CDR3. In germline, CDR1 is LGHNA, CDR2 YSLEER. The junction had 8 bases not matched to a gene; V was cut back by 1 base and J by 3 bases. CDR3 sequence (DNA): TGCGCCAGCAGCCAAGTCTTCAGACAGGGGCTCTACGAGCAGTACTTC. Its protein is CASSQVFRQGLYEQYF.

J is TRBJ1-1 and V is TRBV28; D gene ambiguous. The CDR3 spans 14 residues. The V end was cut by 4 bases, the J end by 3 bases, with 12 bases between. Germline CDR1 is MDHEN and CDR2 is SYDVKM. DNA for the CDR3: TGTGCCAGCAGTTCGGGTACGGGGTACACTGAAGCTTTCTTT. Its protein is CASSSGTGYTEAFF.

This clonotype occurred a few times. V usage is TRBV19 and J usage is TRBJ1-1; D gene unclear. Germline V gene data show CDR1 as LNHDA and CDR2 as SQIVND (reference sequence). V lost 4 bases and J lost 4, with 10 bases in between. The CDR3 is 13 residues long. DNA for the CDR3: TGTGCCAGTAGTACAGTTAGAGGCACTGAAGCTTTCTTT. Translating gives CASSTVRGTEAFF.

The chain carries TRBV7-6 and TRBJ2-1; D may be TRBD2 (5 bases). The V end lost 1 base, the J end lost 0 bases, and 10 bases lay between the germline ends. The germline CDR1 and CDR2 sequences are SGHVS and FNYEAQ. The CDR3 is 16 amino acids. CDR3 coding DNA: TGTGCCAGCAGCTTAGTGTCGGGGAGCTCCTACAATGAGCAGTTCTTC. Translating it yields CASSLVSGSSYNEQFF.

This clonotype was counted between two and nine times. CDR3 coding DNA: TGCAGTGCTAGAGCAGCGGGCTCGGTGGAGACCCAGTACTTC. Amino acid sequence: CSARAAGSVETQYF. The chain links TRBV20-1 to TRBJ2-5, with a possible D match to TRBD2 (6 bases). Germline CDR1 reads DFQATT; CDR2 reads SNEGSKA (reference sequence). This CDR3 spans 14 amino acids. V was shortened by 1 base and J by 5 bases, with 14 bases between the two germline ends.

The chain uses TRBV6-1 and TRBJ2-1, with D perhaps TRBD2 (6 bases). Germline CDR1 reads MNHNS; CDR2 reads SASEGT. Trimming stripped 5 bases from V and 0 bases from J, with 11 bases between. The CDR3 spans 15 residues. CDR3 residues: CASSRGVSSYNEQFF. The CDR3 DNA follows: TGTGCCAGCAGTCGCGGGGTGTCCTCCTACAATGAGCAGTTCTTC.

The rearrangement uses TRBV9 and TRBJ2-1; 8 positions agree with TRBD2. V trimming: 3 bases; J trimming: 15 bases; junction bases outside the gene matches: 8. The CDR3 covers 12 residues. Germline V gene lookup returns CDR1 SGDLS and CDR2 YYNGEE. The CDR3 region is CASSERPGLGFF. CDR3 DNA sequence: TGTGCCAGCAGCGAACGGCCGGGACTAGGGTTCTTC.

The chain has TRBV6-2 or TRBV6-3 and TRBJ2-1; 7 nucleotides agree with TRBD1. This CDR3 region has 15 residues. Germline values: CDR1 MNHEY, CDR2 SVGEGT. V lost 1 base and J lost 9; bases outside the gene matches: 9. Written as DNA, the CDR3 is TGTGCCAGCAGTTACTGGGCAGGGGGTAGAGGTGAGCAGTTCTTC. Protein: CASSYWAGGRGEQFF.

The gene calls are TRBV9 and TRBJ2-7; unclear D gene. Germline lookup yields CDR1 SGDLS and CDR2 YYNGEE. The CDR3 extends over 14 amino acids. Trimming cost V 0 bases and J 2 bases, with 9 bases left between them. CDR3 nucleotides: TGTGCCAGCAGCGTAGATCCCGAGCCCTACGAGCAGTACTTC. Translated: CASSVDPEPYEQYF.

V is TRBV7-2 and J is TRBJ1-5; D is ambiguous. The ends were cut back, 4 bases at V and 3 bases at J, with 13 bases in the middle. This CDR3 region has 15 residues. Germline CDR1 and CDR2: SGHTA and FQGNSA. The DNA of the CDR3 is TGTGCCAGCAGCTCATCCGGGCGGCCCAATCAGCCCCAGCATTTT. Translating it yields CASSSSGRPNQPQHF.